This paragraph reports one TCR beta chain. Its antigen target is currently unknown. No clone much larger than this one lies a single base away; base qualities are absent. This specimen comes from a study of radiotherapy plus CTLA-4 blockade in lung cancer (dated by TCRdb to 2017 to 2018). For the wider study: Among the enrolled patients, approximately 18% had an objective response, and around 31% reached disease control.

The study evaluated CTLA-4 blockade (ipilimumab) given together with focal radiation therapy in patients who had chemo-refractory metastatic non-small-cell lung cancer. To prepare the library, the immunoSEQ multiplex PCR assay was applied. TCRdb provides this immuneACCESS table in a form limited to in-frame rearrangements. Some clones are lacking; in checked studies, under half of them reflect an unresolved V gene, and why the rest are absent is not known. The sample table holds 45,000 to 60,000 clones, of which 75% to 90% were seen once. The ten largest clones add up to 2.5% to 4% of the sample. The paper's findings and limits, for the study overall: The strongest predictors of response were reported to be early dynamic shifts in blood T cell clones along with a rise in serum interferon-beta following radiation. After treatment with radiotherapy and ipilimumab, TCR clones that originated in tumors expanded in peripheral blood.

The V end loses 0 bases and the J end loses 8 bases, and a stretch of 9 bases separates them. Via the germline V gene, CDR1 is SGDLS and CDR2 YYNGEE. Taken from cysteine to phenylalanine, the CDR3 has 13 residues. Kept here is only the CDR3 DNA, which spans 39 bases and is read in frame from base 1. This clonotype originated in a human donor with non-small cell lung cancer who had stable disease on radiotherapy plus ipilimumab. This sample comprised peripheral blood, obtained from a patient treated with radiotherapy plus ipilimumab. Recombination linked TRBV9 to TRBJ2-1, with TRBD2 tentatively as D gene (6 bases match). The CDR3 loop reads CASSVEDYYEQFF. The nucleotides read TGTGCCAGCAGCGTAGAGGACTATTATGAGCAGTTCTTC. The reference TRBV9 and TRBJ2-1 proteins fill in what lies around the CDR3, so the full variable domain reads DSGVTQTPKHLITATGQRVTLRCSPRSGDLSVYWYQQSLDQGLQFLIQYYNGEERAKGNILERFSAQQFPDLHSELNLSSLELGDSALYFCASSVEDYYEQFFGPGTRLTVL.